This T cell receptor beta chain was recovered during a study of blood T cell repertoires in COVID-19. Study background: The United States, Italy and Spain provided the acute and convalescent COVID-19 samples. The cDNA or gDNA used as material had been derived from T cells, B-cell-depleted T cells, or PBMCs.

Per the original data handling: Reference gene primer amplification yielded estimated nucleated cell counts. Sequencing used immunoSEQ multiplex PCR; TCRdb keeps in-frame clones, though not all of them. From that table come the V and J calls and clone size; the DNA was used to work out D and trimming. The table shows 80,000 to 90,000 clones, with around nine tenths occurring only once. V was clipped by 3 bases and J by 1 base, with 15 bases between them. The CDR3 is 16 residues long. Germline V gene lookup returns CDR1 DFQATT and CDR2 SNEGSKA (reference sequence). The rearrangement links TRBV20-1 to TRBJ2-2, with no clear D. The sample taken for sequencing was peripheral blood. The sequence was collected from a middle-aged man with acute or convalescent COVID-19. This CDR3 is CSASGQVRVNTGELFF. As DNA, the CDR3 is TGCAGTGCTAGTGGTCAAGTACGGGTGAACACCGGGGAGCTGTTTTTT.